This T cell receptor beta chain was identified during a study of blood T cell repertoires in COVID-19. Study-wide background: Donors in the United States, Italy and Spain gave samples during acute or convalescent COVID-19.

The CDR3 has 15 residues. V gave up 5 bases and J gave up 3 bases; unmatched junction bases: 10. The germline gives CDR1 SGHTA, CDR2 FQGNSA. Authors' data handling: Amplified reference gene primers provided the basis for estimating nucleated cell counts. Produced via immunoSEQ multiplex PCR; TCRdb's table is partial and in-frame only. The V and J calls and the clone size are those of that table, but D and trimming were determined from the DNA. The sample has under 300,000 clones; roughly 87% are singletons. The rearrangement joins TRBV7-2 to TRBJ2-7; 7 nucleotides match TRBD1. This clonotype was obtained from a human donor in a cohort sampled during active COVID-19. Source material: peripheral blood. The CDR3 sequence: CASSRRLSGGYEQYF. CDR3 in DNA: TGTGCCAGCAGCCGGAGACTATCAGGGGGCTACGAGCAGTACTTC.